The sequence of this T cell receptor (beta chain) was determined in a study of molecular identifiers for immune sequencing clone quantification. General study points: Clonotypes surpassing 20 RNA copies contained over 98% of effector molecules, versus under 1% in naive cells. Spike-in Jurkat TCR RNA from a single cell reportedly registered among 900,000 to 1,000,000 naive cells.

The length of the CDR3 is 15 residues. Per germline, CDR1 SEHNR and CDR2 FQNEAQ (reference sequence). The V gene lost 4 bases and the J gene lost 0 bases, with 13 bases spanning the gap. This clonotype showed up many times. The target antigen is unknown. It was from around 18,000 to 910,000 sorted cells, with 10%, 30% or 50% RNA, that naive CD8 libraries came. The authors sorted naive CD8 T cells as CD8+CD4-CCR7+CD45RA+. TCRdb re-analysed the PCR reads in MiXCR, keeping a single row per CDR3 protein. The sample yields around 480,000 distinct CDR3 sequences, 25% seen once. The material sequenced was naive CD8+ T cells from blood, with Jurkat cell RNA spiked in. The subset denotes: FACS-sorted CD8+CD4-CCR7+CD45RA+ naive T cells. The V and J genes are TRBV7-9 and TRBJ2-7, with a weak D call TRBD1 (6 bases). The clonotype originates from a human donor in good health. Some libraries in this study had Jurkat cell RNA spiked in. The CDR3 DNA is TGTGCCAGCAGCTATGGACAGACTTACTCCTACGAGCAGTACTTC. Translation: CASSYGQTYSYEQYF.